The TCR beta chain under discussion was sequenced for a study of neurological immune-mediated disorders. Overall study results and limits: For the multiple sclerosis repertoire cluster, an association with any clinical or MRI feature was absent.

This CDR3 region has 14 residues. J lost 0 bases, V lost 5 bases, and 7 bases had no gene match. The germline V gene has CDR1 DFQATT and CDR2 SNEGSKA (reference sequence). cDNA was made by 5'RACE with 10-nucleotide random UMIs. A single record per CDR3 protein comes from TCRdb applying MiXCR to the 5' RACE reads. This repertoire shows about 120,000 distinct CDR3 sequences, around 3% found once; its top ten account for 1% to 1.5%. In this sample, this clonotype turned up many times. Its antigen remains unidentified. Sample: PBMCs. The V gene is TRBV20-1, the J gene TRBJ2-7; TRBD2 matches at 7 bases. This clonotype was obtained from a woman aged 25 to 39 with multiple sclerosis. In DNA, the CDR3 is TGCAGTGCTCAATCCCGGACTAGCTCCTACGAGCAGTACTTC. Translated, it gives CSAQSRTSSYEQYF.